The clone carrying this T cell receptor beta chain was seen many times. Other nucleotide sequences in the sample specify the same CDR3. Treatment was busulfan-fludarabine conditioning, a marrow graft, and cyclophosphamide on days +3 and +4. These data come from a study of T cells after posttransplantation cyclophosphamide. This CDR3 has 14 amino acids. Per the germline V gene, CDR1 is SGHRS and CDR2 is YFSETQ. Trimming stripped 0 bases from V and 2 bases from J, with 8 bases between. Method: immunoSEQ multiplex PCR; TCRdb's copy keeps in-frame clones and lacks some. In total the sample includes about 3,800 clones, none of them seen once.

The input for sequencing was PBMCs, taken after allogeneic stem cell transplant with posttransplant cyclophosphamide. The rearrangement links TRBV5-1 to TRBJ2-5; possible D gene TRBD2, 5 bases. The TCR sequence derives from a female patient in her late teens or twenties who received an allogeneic stem cell transplant from an unrelated donor, was CMV-positive, and had acute GVHD only. A share of the T cells may be of graft donor origin. The CDR3 loop is CASSLGGVQETQYF. In nucleotides, the CDR3 is TGCGCCAGCAGCTTGGGGGGAGTACAAGAGACCCAGTACTTC.